This TCR beta chain was profiled in a study of cytomegalovirus exposure and HLA in healthy donors. Though nominally healthy at sampling, donors likely had unrecorded immune exposures. The PCR contained 60 Vbeta and 13 Jbeta primers. The repertoire was sequenced with immunoSEQ multiplex PCR; TCRdb's copy has only in-frame clones and lacks some. The sample includes tens of thousands of clones. Regarding the study as a whole: Further analysis, carried out later, found HLA-associated TCR beta chains more clonally expanded than equally common other chains.

This clone ranks as medium-sized in terms of frequency. The antigen is not known. This sequence originates from a woman in her fifties or sixties in good health and CMV-seropositive. Material for sequencing was PBMCs.

CDR3 region: CASSDSRGGTDTQYF. The CDR3, as DNA: TGTGCCAGCAGTGACTCGCGGGGGGGCACAGATACGCAGTATTTT. This rearrangement joins TRBV6-4 to TRBJ2-3; 8 bases map to TRBD2. Germline trimming cut 0 bases from V and 1 base from J; bases unmatched to any gene: 0. The CDR3 runs 15 residues. Germline V gives CDR1 MRHNA, CDR2 SNTAGT.